The sequence of this TCR beta chain was determined in a study of T-cell reconstitution after alpha-beta-depleted transplantation in children. Unique molecular identifiers were incorporated when the TCRbeta library was constructed. TCRdb reprocessed the PCR reads with MiXCR, giving one entry per CDR3 protein. The table lists a few hundred thousand distinct CDR3 sequences, 10% to 13% of them singletons, with 2% to 3% in the top ten. A few counts support this clonotype. V lost 4 bases, J lost 2 bases, and 5 bases stayed unmatched. Germline assignment: CDR1 SGHRS and CDR2 YFSETQ. This CDR3 spans 15 amino acids.

The sequencing used PBMCs from the stem cell graft donor, collected from the stem cell graft. This sequence joins TRBV5-1 and TRBJ2-7; 11 bases are shared with TRBD1. This TCR was sampled from a human donor who donated a stem cell graft to a child with acute lymphoblastic leukemia. This CDR3 reads CASSPLGQGAYEQYF. CDR3 sequence (DNA): TGCGCCAGCAGCCCCCTGGGACAGGGGGCCTACGAGCAGTACTTC. The full variable domain, completed using reference TRBV5-1 and TRBJ2-7, is KAGVTQTPRYLIKTRGQQVTLSCSPISGHRSVSWYQQTPGQGLQFLFEYFSETQRNKGNFPGRFSGRQFSNSRSEMNVSTLELGDSALYLCASSPLGQGAYEQYFGPGTRLTVT.